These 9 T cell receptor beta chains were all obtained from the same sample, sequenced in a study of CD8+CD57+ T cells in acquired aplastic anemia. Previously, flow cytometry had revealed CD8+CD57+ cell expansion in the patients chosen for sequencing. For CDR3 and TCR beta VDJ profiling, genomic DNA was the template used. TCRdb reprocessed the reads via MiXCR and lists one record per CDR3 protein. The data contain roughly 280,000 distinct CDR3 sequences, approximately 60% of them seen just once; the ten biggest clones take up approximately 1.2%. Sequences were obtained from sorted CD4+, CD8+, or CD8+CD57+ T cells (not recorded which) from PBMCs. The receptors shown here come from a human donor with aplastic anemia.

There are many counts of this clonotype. CDR3 DNA sequence: TGTGCCAGCAGTGATGACTTGTCCACTGAAGCTTTCTTT. This sequence encodes CASSDDLSTEAFF. The genes are TRBV6-1 and TRBJ1-1, with D unclear. V lost 3 bases and J lost 4, with 9 bases in between. This CDR3 contains 13 residues. Germline values: CDR1 MNHNS, CDR2 SASEGT.

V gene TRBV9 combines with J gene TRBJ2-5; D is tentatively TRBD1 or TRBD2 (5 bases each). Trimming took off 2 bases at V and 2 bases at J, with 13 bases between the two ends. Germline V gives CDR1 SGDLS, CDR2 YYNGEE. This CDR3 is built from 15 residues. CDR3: CASSVRGGRQETQYF. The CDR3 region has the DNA TGTGCCAGCAGCGTGAGGGGCGGTAGACAAGAGACCCAGTACTTC.

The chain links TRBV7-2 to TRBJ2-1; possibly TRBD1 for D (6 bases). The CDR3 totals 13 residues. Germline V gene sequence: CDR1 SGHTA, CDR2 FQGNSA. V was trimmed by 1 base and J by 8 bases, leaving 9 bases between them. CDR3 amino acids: CASSLGTGYEQFF. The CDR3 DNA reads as TGTGCCAGCAGCTTAGGCACAGGGTATGAGCAGTTCTTC.

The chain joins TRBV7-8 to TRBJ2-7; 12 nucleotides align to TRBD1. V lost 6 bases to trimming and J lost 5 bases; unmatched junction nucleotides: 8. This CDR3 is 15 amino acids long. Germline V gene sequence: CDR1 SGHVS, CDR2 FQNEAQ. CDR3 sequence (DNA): TGTGCCAGCAGATCAACCGGGACAGGGGGCGACGAGCAGTACTTC. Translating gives CASRSTGTGGDEQYF.

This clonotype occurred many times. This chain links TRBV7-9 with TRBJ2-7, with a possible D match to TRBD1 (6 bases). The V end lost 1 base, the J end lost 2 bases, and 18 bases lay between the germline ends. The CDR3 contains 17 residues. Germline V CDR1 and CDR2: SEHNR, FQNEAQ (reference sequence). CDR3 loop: CASSLVTTGTSPYEQYF. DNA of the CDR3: TGTGCCAGCAGCTTAGTCACTACCGGGACATCCCCCTACGAGCAGTACTTC.

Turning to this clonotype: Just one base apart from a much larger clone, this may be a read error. CDR3 region: CAGSYDSQVNTGELFF. In DNA, the CDR3 is TGTGCCGGCAGTTACGACAGCCAAGTGAACACCGGGGAGCTGTTTTTT. V is TRBV6-5 and J is TRBJ2-2, with a tentative D call TRBD1 (5 bases). The germline V gene encodes CDR1 MNHEY and CDR2 SVGAGI. The CDR3 runs to 16 residues.

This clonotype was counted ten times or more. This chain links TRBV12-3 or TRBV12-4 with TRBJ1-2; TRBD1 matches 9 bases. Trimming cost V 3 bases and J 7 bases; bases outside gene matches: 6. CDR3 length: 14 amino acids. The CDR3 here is CASSLGTGIGGYTF. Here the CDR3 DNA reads TGTGCCAGCAGTTTGGGGACAGGGATAGGTGGCTACACCTTC.

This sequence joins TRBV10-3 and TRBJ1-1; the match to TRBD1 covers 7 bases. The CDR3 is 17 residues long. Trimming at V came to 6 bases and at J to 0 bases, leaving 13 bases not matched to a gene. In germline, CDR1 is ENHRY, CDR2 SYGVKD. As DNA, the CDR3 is TGTGCCATCAGCTCTGACAGGGCCCGACTCCTGAACACTGAAGCTTTCTTT. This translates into CAISSDRARLLNTEAFF.

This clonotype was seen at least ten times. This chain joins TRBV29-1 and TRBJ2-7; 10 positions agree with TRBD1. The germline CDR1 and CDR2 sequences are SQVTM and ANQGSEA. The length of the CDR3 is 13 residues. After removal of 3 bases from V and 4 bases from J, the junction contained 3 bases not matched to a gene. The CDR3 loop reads CSVETGGAYEQYF. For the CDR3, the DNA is TGCAGCGTTGAGACAGGGGGCGCTTACGAGCAGTACTTC.